This T cell receptor beta chain was obtained from a study of blood T cell repertoires in COVID-19. On the study more broadly: COVID-19 samples from acute and convalescent phases originated in the United States, Italy and Spain.

In the authors' workflow: Amplification of reference gene primers provided the estimated nucleated cell counts. Some clones are missing from TCRdb's copy, which holds only in-frame ones; the method was immunoSEQ multiplex PCR. Clonal size and the V and J genes are those of that table, whereas D and trimming came from the DNA. This sample has tens of thousands of clones; around 80% occur once, and the top ten carry roughly 25%. Specimen: peripheral blood. This TCR derives from a man aged 60-69 years with acute or convalescent COVID-19.

CDR3 sequence: CASSLVRLAGGSGRETQYF. The CDR3, as DNA: TGTGCCAGCAGCTTAGTTCGACTAGCGGGGGGGTCAGGTCGGGAGACCCAGTACTTC. The chain links TRBV7-2 to TRBJ2-5; 14 bases align to TRBD2. The CDR3 runs to 19 residues. Germline CDR1 and CDR2: SGHTA and FQGNSA. Losses at the gene ends were 1 base for V and 5 bases for J; bases not matched to a gene: 12.